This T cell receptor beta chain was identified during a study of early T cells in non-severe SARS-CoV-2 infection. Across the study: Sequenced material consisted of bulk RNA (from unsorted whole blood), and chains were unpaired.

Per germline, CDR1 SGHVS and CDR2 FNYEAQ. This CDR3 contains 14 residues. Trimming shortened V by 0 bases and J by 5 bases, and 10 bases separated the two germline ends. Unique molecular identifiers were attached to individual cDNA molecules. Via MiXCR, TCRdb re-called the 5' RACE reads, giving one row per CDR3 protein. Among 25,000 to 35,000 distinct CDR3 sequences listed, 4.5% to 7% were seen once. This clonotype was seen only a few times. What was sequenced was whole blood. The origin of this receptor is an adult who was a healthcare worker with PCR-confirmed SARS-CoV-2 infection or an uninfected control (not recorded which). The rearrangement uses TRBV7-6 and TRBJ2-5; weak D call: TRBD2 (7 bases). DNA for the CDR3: TGTGCCAGCAGCTTAGCGCGGGGGCGGGAGACCCAGTACTTC. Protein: CASSLARGRETQYF.